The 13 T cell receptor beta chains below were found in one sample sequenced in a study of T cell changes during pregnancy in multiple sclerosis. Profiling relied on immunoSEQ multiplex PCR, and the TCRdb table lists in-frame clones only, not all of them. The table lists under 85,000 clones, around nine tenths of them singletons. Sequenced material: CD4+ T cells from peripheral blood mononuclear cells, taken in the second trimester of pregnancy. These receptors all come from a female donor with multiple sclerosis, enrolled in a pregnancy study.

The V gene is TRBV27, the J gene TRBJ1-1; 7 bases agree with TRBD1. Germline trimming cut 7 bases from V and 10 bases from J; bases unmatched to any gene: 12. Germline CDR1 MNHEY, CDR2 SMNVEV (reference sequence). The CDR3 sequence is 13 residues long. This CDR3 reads CASKLTGASSAFF. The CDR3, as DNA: TGTGCCAGCAAACTAACAGGGGCCAGCTCAGCTTTCTTT.

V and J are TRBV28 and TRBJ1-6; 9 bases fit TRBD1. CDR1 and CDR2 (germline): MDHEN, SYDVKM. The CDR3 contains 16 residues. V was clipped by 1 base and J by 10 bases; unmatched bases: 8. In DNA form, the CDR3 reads TGTGCCAGCAGTTTATCTGCGGGGACAGGGCAGTCACCCCTCCACTTT. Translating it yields CASSLSAGTGQSPLHF.

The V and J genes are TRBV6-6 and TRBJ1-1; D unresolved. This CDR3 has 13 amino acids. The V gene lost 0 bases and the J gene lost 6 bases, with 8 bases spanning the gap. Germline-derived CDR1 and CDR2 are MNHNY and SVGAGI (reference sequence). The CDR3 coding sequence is TGTGCCAGCAGTTACTCGGTCACGGCTGAAGCTTTCTTT. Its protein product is CASSYSVTAEAFF.

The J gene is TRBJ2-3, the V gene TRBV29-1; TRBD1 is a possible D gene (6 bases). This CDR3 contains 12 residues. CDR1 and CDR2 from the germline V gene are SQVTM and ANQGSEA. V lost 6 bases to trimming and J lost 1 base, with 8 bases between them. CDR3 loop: CSVRGRTDTQYF. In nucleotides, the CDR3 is TGCAGCGTCAGGGGCCGCACAGATACGCAGTATTTT.

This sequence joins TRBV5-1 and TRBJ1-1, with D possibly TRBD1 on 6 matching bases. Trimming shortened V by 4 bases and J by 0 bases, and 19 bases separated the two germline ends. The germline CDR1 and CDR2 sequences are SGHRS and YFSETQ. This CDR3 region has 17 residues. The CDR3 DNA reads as TGCGCCAGCAGCCCGAGGGGAGGGGGGATGATGAACACTGAAGCTTTCTTT. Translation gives CASSPRGGGMMNTEAFF.

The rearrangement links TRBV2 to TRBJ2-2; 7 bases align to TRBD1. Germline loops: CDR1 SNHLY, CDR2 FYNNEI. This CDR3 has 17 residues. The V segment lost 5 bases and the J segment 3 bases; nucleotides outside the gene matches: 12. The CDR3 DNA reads TGTGCCAGCAGTTTAACCCGACAGGGCAACTACACCGGGGAGCTGTTTTTT. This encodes CASSLTRQGNYTGELFF.

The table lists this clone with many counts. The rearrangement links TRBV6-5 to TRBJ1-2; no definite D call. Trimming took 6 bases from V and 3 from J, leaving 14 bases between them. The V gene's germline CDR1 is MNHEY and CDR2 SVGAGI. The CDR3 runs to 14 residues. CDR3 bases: TGTGCCAGCAGCCGCGGGAGCGGTCACTATGGCTACACCTTC. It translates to CASSRGSGHYGYTF.

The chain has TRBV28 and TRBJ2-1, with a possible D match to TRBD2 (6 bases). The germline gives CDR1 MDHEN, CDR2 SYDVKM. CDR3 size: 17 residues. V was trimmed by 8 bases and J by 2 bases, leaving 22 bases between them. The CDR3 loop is CASALRGGLGAYNEQFF. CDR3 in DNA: TGTGCCAGCGCGCTGCGGGGCGGACTGGGAGCCTACAATGAGCAGTTCTTC.

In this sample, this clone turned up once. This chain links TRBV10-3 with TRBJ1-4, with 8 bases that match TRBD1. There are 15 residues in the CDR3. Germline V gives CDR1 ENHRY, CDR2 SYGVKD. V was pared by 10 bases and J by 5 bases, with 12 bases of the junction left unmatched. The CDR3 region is CATRTGTIQNEKLFF. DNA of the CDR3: TGTGCCACCCGGACAGGGACAATTCAAAATGAAAAACTGTTTTTT.

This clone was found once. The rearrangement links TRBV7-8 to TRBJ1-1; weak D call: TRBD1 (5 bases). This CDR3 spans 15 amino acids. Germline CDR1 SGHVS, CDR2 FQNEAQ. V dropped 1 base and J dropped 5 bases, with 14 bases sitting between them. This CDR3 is CASSLDGGAPTEAFF. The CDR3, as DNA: TGTGCCAGCAGCTTAGACGGAGGGGCTCCAACTGAAGCTTTCTTT.

The CDR3 loop is CASSGGWGLDSNQPQHF. CDR3 sequence (DNA): TGTGCCAGCAGTGGGGGCTGGGGACTGGATAGCAATCAGCCCCAGCATTTT. This chain links TRBV6-1 with TRBJ1-5; D is possibly TRBD1 (5 bases). This CDR3 has 17 amino acids. Per germline, CDR1 MNHNS and CDR2 SASEGT. Trimming took off 4 bases at V and 0 bases at J, with 16 bases between the two ends.

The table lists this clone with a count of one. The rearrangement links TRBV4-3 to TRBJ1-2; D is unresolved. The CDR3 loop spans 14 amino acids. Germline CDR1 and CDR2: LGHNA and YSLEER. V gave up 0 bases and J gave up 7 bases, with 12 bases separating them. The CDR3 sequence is CASSQDPKRGGYTF. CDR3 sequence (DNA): TGCGCCAGCAGCCAAGATCCAAAACGGGGTGGCTACACCTTC.

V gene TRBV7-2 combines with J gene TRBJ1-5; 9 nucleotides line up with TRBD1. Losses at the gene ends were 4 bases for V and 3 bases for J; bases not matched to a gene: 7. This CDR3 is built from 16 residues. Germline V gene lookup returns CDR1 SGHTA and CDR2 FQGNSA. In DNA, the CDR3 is TGTGCCAGCAGCTCGGTTGGGACAGGGAACAATCAGCCCCAGCATTTT. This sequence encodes CASSSVGTGNNQPQHF.